This T cell receptor (beta chain) was found in a study of pediatric ulcerative colitis. Overall study results and limits: Blood-rectal clonal overlap within each person was significantly higher in ulcerative colitis patients than controls.

This clone occurred a few times. Its antigen is unknown. Samples were sequenced at Survey level, maximum 500,000 reads. Assay: immunoSEQ multiplex PCR; the TCRdb copy retains only in-frame clones and omits some. This table holds some 4,900 clones, 89% found once. Trimming shortened V by 4 bases and J by 2 bases, and 9 bases separated the two germline ends. The V gene's germline CDR1 is SGDLS and CDR2 YYNGEE. The CDR3 is 13 residues long. The TCR sequence derives from a boy younger than 18 with mild ulcerative colitis. The rearrangement links TRBV9 to TRBJ1-1; D ambiguous. Sequenced input: blood. This CDR3 reads CASSPQHNTEAFF. The DNA for the CDR3 is TGTGCCAGCAGCCCTCAGCATAACACTGAAGCTTTCTTT.